This T cell receptor beta chain was found in a study of cytomegalovirus exposure and HLA in healthy donors. This CDR3 spans 13 amino acids. Germline CDR1 and CDR2: MNHEY and SVGAGI. The junction had 5 bases not matched to a gene; V was cut back by 6 bases and J by 4 bases. Remarks on this clone: Its antigen is still unknown.

Study-level points and caveats: Researchers reported that three CMV-associated chains were confirmed in vitro as CMV antigen-specific.

PCR primers comprised 60 Vbeta and 13 Jbeta primers. The table came from immunoSEQ multiplex PCR; TCRdb's copy has only in-frame clones and leaves some out. The sample contains about 190,000 clones, roughly 76% of which appear only once. The TCR originated in a middle-aged man in good health and CMV-seropositive. Sequencing was carried out using PBMCs. This chain uses TRBV6-5 with TRBJ1-1, with 7 nucleotides matching TRBD1. DNA for the CDR3: TGTGCCAGCAGCTTCAACAGGGGCACTGAAGCTTTCTTT. This gives the protein CASSFNRGTEAFF.